This T cell receptor beta chain was identified in a study of blood T cell repertoires in COVID-19. For the study at large: Either two negative PCRs, clearance, or symptom resolution qualified Cohort 3 donors as recovered. Italy, Spain and the United States were the sources of the convalescent and acute COVID-19 samples. T cells, B-cell-depleted T cells, or PBMCs supplied cDNA or gDNA.

Germline CDR1 is SNHLY and CDR2 is FYNNEI. This CDR3 comprises 15 residues. J lost 2 bases, V lost 8 bases, and 6 bases had no gene match. Study processing details: Amplified reference gene primers provided the basis for estimating nucleated cell counts. TCRdb's copy holds only in-frame clones and misses some; the assay was immunoSEQ multiplex PCR. V and J calls and clone size are those listed in that table; D and trimming were worked out from the DNA. This sample has over 150,000 clones, with 79% found just once. The sequence was collected from a woman aged 65 to 85 in a cohort exposed to, infected with or recovered from COVID-19 (not recorded which). This rearrangement joins TRBV2 to TRBJ2-1, with 10 positions matching TRBD1. Sequencing used PBMCs or T cells enriched from blood (not recorded which). The chain's CDR3 is CASQWDRGTYNEQFF. The CDR3, as DNA: TGTGCCAGCCAGTGGGACAGGGGCACCTACAATGAGCAGTTCTTC.